This record concerns one TCR beta chain sequence. The antigen is undetermined. This sample is drawn from a study of early T cells in non-severe SARS-CoV-2 infection. Study-level information: Sequencing targeted bulk RNA from unsorted whole blood, leaving chains unpaired.

TCRdb called the 5' RACE reads again in MiXCR, with one record for every CDR3 protein. Among about 98,000 distinct CDR3 sequences listed, around 10% were seen once. The V end was cut by 0 bases, the J end by 0 bases, with 9 bases between. The CDR3 sequence is 17 residues long. Germline CDR1 MNHEY, CDR2 SVGAGI. Regarding the study as a whole: There was a bias toward anti-spike CD8 responses in VDJdb matching, which missed private and CD4 specificities.

The clonotype comes from an adult who was a healthcare worker with PCR-confirmed SARS-CoV-2 infection or an uninfected control (not recorded which). This chain joins TRBV6-5 and TRBJ2-6; D uncertain. Sequencing used whole blood. CDR3 in DNA: TGTGCCAGCAGTTACTCGCCTGAATTCTCTGGGGCCAACGTCCTGACTTTC. It encodes CASSYSPEFSGANVLTF.